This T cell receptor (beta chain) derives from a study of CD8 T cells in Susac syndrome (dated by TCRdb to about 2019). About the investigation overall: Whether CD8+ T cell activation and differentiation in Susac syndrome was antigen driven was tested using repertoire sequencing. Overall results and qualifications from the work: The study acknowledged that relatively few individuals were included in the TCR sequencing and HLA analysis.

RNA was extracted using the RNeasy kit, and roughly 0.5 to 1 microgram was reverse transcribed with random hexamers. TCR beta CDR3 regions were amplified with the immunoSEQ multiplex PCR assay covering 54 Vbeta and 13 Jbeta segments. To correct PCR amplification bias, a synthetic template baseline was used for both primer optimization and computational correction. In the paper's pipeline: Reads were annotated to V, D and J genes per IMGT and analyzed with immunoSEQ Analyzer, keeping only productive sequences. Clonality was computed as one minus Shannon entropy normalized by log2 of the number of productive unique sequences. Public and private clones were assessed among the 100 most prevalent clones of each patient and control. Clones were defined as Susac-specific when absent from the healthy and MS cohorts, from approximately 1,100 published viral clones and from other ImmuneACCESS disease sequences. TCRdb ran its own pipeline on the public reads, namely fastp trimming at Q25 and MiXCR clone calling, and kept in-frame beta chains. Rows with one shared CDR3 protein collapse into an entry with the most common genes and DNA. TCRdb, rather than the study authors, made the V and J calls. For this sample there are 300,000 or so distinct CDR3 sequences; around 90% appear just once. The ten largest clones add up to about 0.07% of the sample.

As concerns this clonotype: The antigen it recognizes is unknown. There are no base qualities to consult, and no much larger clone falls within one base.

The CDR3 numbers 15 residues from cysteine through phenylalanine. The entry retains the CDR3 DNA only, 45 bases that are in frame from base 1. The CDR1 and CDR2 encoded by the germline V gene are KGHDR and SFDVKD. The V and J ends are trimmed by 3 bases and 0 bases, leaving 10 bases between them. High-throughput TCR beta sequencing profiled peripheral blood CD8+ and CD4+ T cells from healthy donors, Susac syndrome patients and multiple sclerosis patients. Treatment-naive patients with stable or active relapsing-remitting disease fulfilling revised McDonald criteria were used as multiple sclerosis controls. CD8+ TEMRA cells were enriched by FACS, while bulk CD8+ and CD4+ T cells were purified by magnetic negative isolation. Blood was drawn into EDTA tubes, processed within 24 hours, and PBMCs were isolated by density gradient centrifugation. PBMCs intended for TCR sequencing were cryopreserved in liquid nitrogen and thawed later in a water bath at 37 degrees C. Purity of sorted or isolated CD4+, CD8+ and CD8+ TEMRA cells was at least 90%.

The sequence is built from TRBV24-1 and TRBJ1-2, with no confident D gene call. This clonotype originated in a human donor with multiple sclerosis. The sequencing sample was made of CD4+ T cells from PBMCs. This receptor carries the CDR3 CATSDAGGTNYGYTF. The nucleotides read TGTGCCACCAGTGATGCAGGCGGGACTAACTATGGCTACACCTTC.